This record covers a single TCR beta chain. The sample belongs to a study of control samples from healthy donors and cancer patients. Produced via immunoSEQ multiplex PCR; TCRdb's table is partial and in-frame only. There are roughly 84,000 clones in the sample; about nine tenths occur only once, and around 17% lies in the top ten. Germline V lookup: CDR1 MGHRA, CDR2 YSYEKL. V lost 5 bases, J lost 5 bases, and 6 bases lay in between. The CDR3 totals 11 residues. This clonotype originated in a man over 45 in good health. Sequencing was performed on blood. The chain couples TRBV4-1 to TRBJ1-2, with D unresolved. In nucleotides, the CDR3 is TGCGCCAGCAGCGGAAATTATGGCTACACCTTC. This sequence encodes CASSGNYGYTF.